The sequence of this TCR beta chain was determined in a study of blood T cell repertoires in COVID-19. Turning to the study itself: The cDNA or gDNA used as material had been derived from T cells, B-cell-depleted T cells, or PBMCs.

Per the original data handling: Reference gene primer amplification yielded estimated nucleated cell counts. Using immunoSEQ multiplex PCR, the repertoire was profiled, and TCRdb retains in-frame clones only, with some absent. Clone size and the V and J calls come from that table; the DNA yielded D and trimming. The table lists fewer than 150,000 clones, 85% to 90% of them singletons. V dropped 3 bases and J dropped 7; count of bases not matched to a gene: 6. CDR1 and CDR2 from the germline V gene are KGHDR and SFDVKD. The length of the CDR3 is 17 residues. The sequence came from a man aged 45 to 65 with active or convalescent COVID-19. The sample taken for sequencing was peripheral blood. V is TRBV24-1 and J is TRBJ2-1; 15 nucleotides match TRBD2. CDR3 nucleotides: TGTGCCACCAGTGATACCGGGACTAGCGGGAGGAGGAATGAGCAGTTCTTC. Its protein product is CATSDTGTSGRRNEQFF.